This is a list of T cell receptor beta chains from one sample in a study of resident and recirculating memory T cells in vitiligo. The assay was immunoSEQ multiplex PCR, and TCRdb's table has in-frame clones only and misses some. Of fewer than 85,000 clones in the sample, about 90% were seen once. Material: blood. These receptors were obtained from a male donor with vitiligo. Each CDR3 is given with its conserved first and last residue. The D gene is left open where the match is weak. The size of a clone is reported for some rows only, either as once, few or many, or as a class for expanded clones.

V gene: TRBV28; clone size: .; D gene: TRBD1; J gene: TRBJ2-5; CDR3 protein: CASSLRDRGVETQYF; CDR3 DNA: TGTGCCAGCAGTTTAAGGGACAGGGGTGTGGAGACCCAGTACTTC
V gene: TRBV9; clone size: .; D gene: TRBD1; J gene: TRBJ2-5; CDR3 protein: CASSARTGNQETQYF; CDR3 DNA: TGTGCCAGCAGCGCGCGGACAGGGAACCAAGAGACCCAGTACTTC
V gene: TRBV7-3; clone size: .; D gene: .; J gene: TRBJ2-7; CDR3 protein: CASSLGLPPYEQYF; CDR3 DNA: TGTGCCAGCAGCCTGGGACTGCCGCCCTACGAGCAGTACTTC
V gene: TRBV18; clone size: .; D gene: TRBD2; J gene: TRBJ2-7; CDR3 protein: CASSPPGTSGSAYEQYF; CDR3 DNA: TGTGCCAGCTCACCACCAGGGACTAGCGGGAGTGCCTACGAGCAGTACTTC
V gene: TRBV4-1; clone size: .; D gene: .; J gene: TRBJ2-1; CDR3 protein: CASSQVPSDEQFF; CDR3 DNA: TGCGCCAGCAGCCAAGTTCCCTCGGATGAGCAGTTCTTC
V gene: TRBV28; clone size: few; D gene: .; J gene: TRBJ2-2; CDR3 protein: CASTPGQRHTGELFF; CDR3 DNA: TGTGCCAGCACCCCAGGACAGAGACACACCGGGGAGCTGTTTTTT
V gene: TRBV28; clone size: .; D gene: TRBD1; J gene: TRBJ2-7; CDR3 protein: CASREPGQGSSYEQYF; CDR3 DNA: TGTGCCAGCAGAGAACCGGGACAGGGAAGCTCCTACGAGCAGTACTTC
V gene: TRBV10-3; clone size: .; D gene: TRBD1; J gene: TRBJ2-7; CDR3 protein: CAISASGQTGNSYEQYF; CDR3 DNA: TGTGCCATCAGTGCGTCGGGCCAGACAGGGAACTCCTACGAGCAGTACTTC
V gene: TRBV5-1; clone size: .; D gene: TRBD1; J gene: TRBJ2-7; CDR3 protein: CASSTRTGGEQYF; CDR3 DNA: TGCGCCAGCAGCACCAGGACAGGGGGCGAGCAGTACTTC
V gene: TRBV15; clone size: once; D gene: .; J gene: TRBJ2-5; CDR3 protein: CATKAGYRETQYF; CDR3 DNA: TGTGCCACCAAGGCAGGGTATAGAGAGACCCAGTACTTC
V gene: TRBV7-9; clone size: .; D gene: TRBD2; J gene: TRBJ2-5; CDR3 protein: CASSWGLAGGQETQYF; CDR3 DNA: TGTGCCAGCAGCTGGGGCTTAGCGGGAGGTCAAGAGACCCAGTACTTC
V gene: TRBV6-6; clone size: .; D gene: .; J gene: TRBJ1-1; CDR3 protein: CASSYSAGSGTEAFF; CDR3 DNA: TGTGCCAGCAGTTACTCGGCAGGGTCGGGCACTGAAGCTTTCTTT